This record looks at one TCR beta chain sequence and its context. As yet, its antigen is unknown. The data derive from a study of Ad26.COV2.S vaccination and SARS-CoV-2 variants. Across the whole study: The donor participated in the COV1001 trial, in its Ad26.COV2.S arm. Doses of Ad26.COV2.S were injected into muscle once or twice, 56 days apart. Whole-study findings and limits: Substantial breadth was reported for post-vaccination spike-specific CD8+ and CD4+ T cells.

Sequenced by immunoSEQ multiplex PCR; TCRdb stores in-frame clones only, minus some. The sample lists over 250,000 clones; approximately 89% were seen once. Treatment specified: around 19 received Ad26.COV2.S at low or high dose, single or two shots; about 5 received placebo; per-sample allocation not given. Sampling was performed 63 days after the first vaccine or placebo injection. Vaccination employed an Ad26 vector expressing the Wuhan-strain SARS-CoV-2 spike. The V end was cut by 1 base, the J end by 0 bases, with 7 bases between. This CDR3 is 16 amino acids long. The germline CDR1 and CDR2 sequences are MNHEY and SMNVEV (reference sequence).

This TCR was recovered from a person aged 18-65 years who received the Ad26.COV2.S COVID-19 vaccine or a placebo. The V gene is TRBV27, the J gene TRBJ2-6, with unresolved D. The sequenced sample was peripheral blood, obtained in a trial of Ad26.COV2.S vaccine versus placebo. CDR3 amino acids: CASSLYWSSGANVLTF. DNA of the CDR3: TGTGCCAGCAGTTTATATTGGTCCTCTGGGGCCAACGTCCTGACTTTC.